A single sample gave rise to the 29 T cell receptor beta chains below, sequenced in a study of blood T cell repertoires in COVID-19. The repertoire was sequenced with immunoSEQ multiplex PCR; TCRdb's copy has only in-frame clones and lacks some. The data hold just over 250,000 clones, with around 84% observed a single time. Sequencing used PBMCs or T cells enriched from blood (not recorded which). The receptors were sampled from a man aged 25-45 years with acute COVID-19.

The gene calls are TRBV6-1 and TRBJ1-6, with a possible D match to TRBD1 (6 bases). The V end lost 1 base, the J end lost 9 bases, and 16 bases lay between the germline ends. Germline values: CDR1 MNHNS, CDR2 SASEGT. This CDR3 spans 16 amino acids. CDR3 nucleotide sequence: TGTGCCAGCAGTGAAGGGCACAGGGTCTGGCGTTCACCCCTCCACTTT. Translation gives CASSEGHRVWRSPLHF.

The chain links TRBV9 to TRBJ2-1, with TRBD2 matching over 11 bases. V dropped 0 bases and J dropped 2; count of bases not matched to a gene: 4. CDR1 is SGDLS and CDR2 is YYNGEE in the germline V gene. There are 17 residues in the CDR3. The CDR3 here is CASSVVSSGRAYNEQFF. CDR3 nucleotide sequence: TGTGCCAGCAGCGTAGTGAGTAGCGGGAGGGCCTACAATGAGCAGTTCTTC.

The chain uses TRBV2 and TRBJ1-6; D unresolved. The length of the CDR3 is 16 residues. The germline CDR1 and CDR2 sequences are SNHLY and FYNNEI. Trimming stripped 0 bases from V and 9 bases from J, with 15 bases between. This chain's CDR3 is CASSEAPPGLSSPLHF. CDR3 coding DNA: TGTGCCAGCAGTGAAGCGCCCCCTGGGCTGTCTTCACCCCTCCACTTT. The complete variable domain, with remaining parts taken from reference TRBV2 and TRBJ1-6, reads EPEVTQTPSHQVTQMGQEVILRCVPISNHLYFYWYRQILGQKVEFLVSFYNNEISEKSEIFDDQFSVERPDGSNFTLKIRSTKLEDSAMYFCASSEAPPGLSSPLHFGNGTRLTVT.

The chain has TRBV2 and TRBJ2-1, with 8 bases fitting TRBD1. Per the germline V gene, CDR1 is SNHLY and CDR2 is FYNNEI. Trimming took 6 bases from V and 1 from J; bases not matched to a gene: 2. The CDR3 has 14 residues. The CDR3 bases are TGTGCCAGCAGGGACAGGGTATCCTACAATGAGCAGTTCTTC. Its protein product is CASRDRVSYNEQFF.

V gene TRBV30 combines with J gene TRBJ2-5, with D possibly matching TRBD2 (5 bases). From germline, CDR1 is GTSNPN and CDR2 SVGIG (reference sequence). The CDR3 covers 15 residues. Trimming stripped 0 bases from V and 1 base from J, with 12 bases between. CDR3 loop: CAWSVWRAFQETQYF. Written as DNA, the CDR3 is TGTGCCTGGAGTGTATGGCGGGCCTTCCAAGAGACCCAGTACTTC.

This clone was detected once. The chain combines TRBV7-6 with TRBJ1-1; 7 bases line up with TRBD1. Germline V gene lookup returns CDR1 SGHVS and CDR2 FNYEAQ. This CDR3 has 15 amino acids. The J segment lost 2 bases and the V segment lost 4 bases, leaving 7 bases of the junction unmatched. The CDR3 spells CASSSVGTDNTEAFF. The CDR3 DNA reads TGTGCCAGCAGCTCAGTAGGGACAGATAACACTGAAGCTTTCTTT.

The J gene is TRBJ1-4, the V gene TRBV4-2; TRBD1 matches at 7 bases. Germline CDR1 LGHNA, CDR2 YNFKEQ. The CDR3 contains 17 residues. The V segment lost 4 bases and the J segment 8 bases; nucleotides outside the gene matches: 16. The CDR3 bases are TGTGCCAGCAGCCCGAGGCAAGAAAGTCAGGGGGGAGAAAAACTGTTTTTT. Its protein is CASSPRQESQGGEKLFF.

In its sample, this clone was seen a few times. The CDR3 protein is CATSDYDSHYGYTF. Written as DNA, the CDR3 is TGTGCCACCAGTGATTACGACAGCCACTATGGCTACACCTTC. The chain is built from TRBV24-1 and TRBJ1-2; maybe TRBD1 (5 bases). V lost 2 bases and J 3 bases, leaving 9 bases between the germline ends. The CDR3 has 14 amino acids. In germline, CDR1 is KGHDR, CDR2 SFDVKD.

The rearrangement links TRBV4-3 to TRBJ2-4, with TRBD2 as a possible D gene (5 bases). Germline V lookup: CDR1 LGHNA, CDR2 YSLEER. V lost 1 base and J 0 bases, leaving 10 bases between the germline ends. The CDR3 runs to 16 residues. In DNA form, the CDR3 reads TGCGCCAGCAGCCAAGTGACTAACCTAGCCAAAAACATTCAGTACTTC. Translating it yields CASSQVTNLAKNIQYF.

The gene calls are TRBV4-3 and TRBJ2-2; D is undetermined. The CDR3 is made up of 16 amino acids. V lost 1 base and J lost 0, with 9 bases in between. Germline V gene data show CDR1 as LGHNA and CDR2 as YSLEER. The CDR3 loop reads CASSQGAGANTGELFF. The DNA for the CDR3 is TGCGCCAGCAGCCAAGGTGCCGGAGCGAACACCGGGGAGCTGTTTTTT.

In its sample, this clone was seen a few times. The chain links TRBV6-2 or TRBV6-3 to TRBJ2-5, with TRBD2 matching over 13 bases. CDR1 and CDR2 (germline): MNHEY, SVGEGT. J was trimmed by 7 bases and V by 0 bases; bases with no gene match: 5. The CDR3 contains 16 residues. CDR3 residues: CASSYSGTSGIWTQYF. DNA for the CDR3: TGTGCCAGCAGTTACTCGGGGACTAGCGGGATCTGGACCCAGTACTTC.

About this clone: Relative to the germline gene, one junction end is altered; a read error may explain this. The chain carries TRBV9 and TRBJ2-1; D may be TRBD2 (6 bases). Germline CDR1 and CDR2: SGDLS and YYNGEE. CDR3 size: 12 residues. CDR3 nucleotide sequence: TGTGCCAGCAGCGTAGATTGGGGCCCGGGGGTCTTC. Protein sequence: CASSVDWGPGVF.

This clone is a singleton in its sample. The chain combines TRBV5-8 with TRBJ2-7, with 7 positions matching TRBD1. The CDR3 sequence is 13 residues long. From germline, CDR1 is SGHTS and CDR2 YDEGEE. Trimming cost V 1 base and J 7 bases; bases outside gene matches: 5. In DNA, the CDR3 is TGTGCCAGCAGCTTGAGGGGGCCGGGGGAGCAGTACGTC. Its translation: CASSLRGPGEQYV.

The J gene is TRBJ2-1, the V gene TRBV19; TRBD2 matches at 7 bases. Germline values: CDR1 LNHDA, CDR2 SQIVND (reference sequence). CDR3 length: 14 amino acids. Trimming at V came to 11 bases and at J to 6 bases, leaving 13 bases not matched to a gene. The CDR3, as DNA: TGTGCCGTAGGACCTAGCGGTATGATCAATGAGCAGTTCTTC. Amino acid sequence: CAVGPSGMINEQFF.

J is TRBJ2-2 and V is TRBV19; TRBD2 agrees at 13 bases. V trimming: 5 bases; J trimming: 1 base; junction bases outside the gene matches: 7. This CDR3 spans 18 amino acids. In germline, CDR1 is LNHDA, CDR2 SQIVND (reference sequence). The CDR3 sequence: CASSAGLAGAMNTGELFF. The CDR3 coding sequence is TGTGCCAGTAGTGCAGGACTAGCGGGGGCCATGAACACCGGGGAGCTGTTTTTT.

This chain uses TRBV19 with TRBJ2-3, with 7 bases matching TRBD2. Looked up from germline, CDR1 is LNHDA and CDR2 is SQIVND (reference sequence). V gave up 6 bases and J gave up 4 bases; unmatched junction bases: 7. This CDR3 has 14 amino acids. Here the CDR3 reads CASRKRGGSDTQYF. The CDR3 DNA reads TGTGCCAGTAGGAAAAGGGGAGGGTCAGATACGCAGTATTTT.

The chain combines TRBV11-1 with TRBJ2-1; 13 nucleotides agree with TRBD2. CDR3 size: 15 residues. Germline V gene lookup returns CDR1 SGHAT and CDR2 FQDESV (reference sequence). J lost 7 bases, V lost 5 bases, and 5 bases had no gene match. The CDR3: CASSTSGLAGNEQFF. CDR3 in DNA: TGTGCCAGCAGCACATCGGGACTAGCGGGGAATGAGCAGTTCTTC.

The chain recombines TRBV19 with TRBJ2-5; D call uncertain. CDR1 is LNHDA and CDR2 is SQIVND in the germline V gene (reference sequence). CDR3 length: 15 residues. Trimming stripped 2 bases from V and 7 bases from J, with 17 bases between. DNA for the CDR3: TGTGCCAGTAGTATACTAGACTCGCCGTCGGCGACCCAGTACTTC. Translated: CASSILDSPSATQYF.

This clone has more than one count but fewer than ten. The chain recombines TRBV6-1 with TRBJ1-5; maybe TRBD1 (6 bases). Trimming removed 6 bases at V and 0 bases at J, with 18 bases between. Per germline, CDR1 MNHNS and CDR2 SASEGT. This CDR3 is built from 17 residues. The CDR3 bases are TGTGCCAGCAGCGAACAGGGTGTGGGCCTTAGCAATCAGCCCCAGCATTTT. Translation gives CASSEQGVGLSNQPQHF.

This clone was recorded a few times. The chain recombines TRBV5-5 with TRBJ1-1; D possibly corresponds to TRBD1 (6 bases). This CDR3 has 16 amino acids. Trimming cost V 1 base and J 0 bases, with 13 bases left between them. Germline lookup yields CDR1 SGHKS and CDR2 YYEKEE (reference sequence). CDR3 nucleotide sequence: TGTGCCAGCAGCTTGTCAAGGGGGAACCTGAACACTGAAGCTTTCTTT. Translating gives CASSLSRGNLNTEAFF.

This clone was seen a few times. This rearrangement joins TRBV10-1 to TRBJ1-5; no firm D call. The V and J ends lost 5 bases and 6 bases respectively, with 11 bases between them. Germline V gene sequence: CDR1 WNHNN, CDR2 SYGVQD (reference sequence). This CDR3 region has 13 residues. CDR3 sequence reads: CASSKTPGQPQHF. The CDR3 nucleotides read TGCGCCAGCAGTAAGACTCCGGGTCAGCCCCAGCATTTT.

The DNA of the CDR3 is TGTGCCAGCAGCTTAACTAGCTACGAGCAGTACGTC. Amino acids: CASSLTSYEQYV. The J gene is TRBJ2-7, the V gene TRBV11-2; possible D gene TRBD2, 5 bases. From germline, CDR1 is SGHAT and CDR2 FQNNGV. The ends were cut back, 2 bases at V and 3 bases at J, with 5 bases in the middle. The CDR3 extends over 12 amino acids.

The V call is TRBV6-5, the J call TRBJ2-2, with D possibly being TRBD1 (6 bases). Germline-derived CDR1 and CDR2 are MNHEY and SVGAGI. There are 15 residues in the CDR3. Trimming stripped 1 base from V and 8 bases from J, with 14 bases between. The CDR3: CASSYFFRGPGELFF. CDR3 coding DNA: TGTGCCAGCAGTTACTTTTTCAGGGGTCCGGGGGAGCTGTTTTTT.

This rearrangement joins TRBV7-2 to TRBJ1-1; TRBD1 aligns across 11 bases. The CDR3 has 18 amino acids. Germline trimming cut 5 bases from V and 5 bases from J; bases unmatched to any gene: 16. CDR1 and CDR2 (germline): SGHTA, FQGNSA. The CDR3 sequence: CASSPGQGGSEWLTEAFF. CDR3 DNA: TGTGCCAGCAGCCCGGGACAGGGGGGGTCTGAGTGGTTGACTGAAGCTTTCTTT. The whole variable domain, filled in from reference TRBV7-2 and TRBJ1-1, reads GAGVSQSPSNKVTEKGKDVELRCDPISGHTALYWYRQSLGQGLEFLIYFQGNSAPDKSGLPSDRFSAERTGGSVSTLTIQRTQQEDSAVYLCASSPGQGGSEWLTEAFFGQGTRLTVV.

The rearrangement links TRBV7-2 to TRBJ1-5, with TRBD1 matching over 10 bases. Germline CDR1 reads SGHTA; CDR2 reads FQGNSA. This CDR3 has 15 amino acids. After removal of 0 bases from V and 7 bases from J, the junction contained 3 bases not matched to a gene. The CDR3 nucleotides are TGTGCCAGCAGCTTAGCAGGGACAGGGGTCCAGCCCCAGCATTTT. Its protein is CASSLAGTGVQPQHF.

The V call is TRBV7-8, the J call TRBJ2-7; 9 positions agree with TRBD2. V dropped 3 bases and J dropped 0; count of bases not matched to a gene: 0. The length of the CDR3 is 14 residues. Germline CDR1 is SGHVS and CDR2 is FQNEAQ. The CDR3 here is CASSFSGGSYEQYV. The DNA for the CDR3 is TGTGCCAGCAGCTTTAGCGGGGGCTCCTACGAGCAGTACGTC.

J is TRBJ1-1 and V is TRBV6-4; D ambiguous. The length of the CDR3 is 16 residues. Germline lookup yields CDR1 MRHNA and CDR2 SNTAGT. Trimming cost V 0 bases and J 3 bases, with 14 bases left between them. This chain's CDR3 is CASSDSSTAYHTEAFF. CDR3 sequence (DNA): TGTGCCAGCAGTGACTCGAGTACTGCATATCACACTGAAGCTTTCTTT.

This chain uses TRBV24-1 with TRBJ2-3; D is possibly TRBD2 (5 bases). Deletions cut 5 bases from V and 5 bases from J, with 10 bases between. The CDR3 has 13 residues. Germline assignment: CDR1 KGHDR and CDR2 SFDVKD. In nucleotides, the CDR3 is TGTGCCACCAGTGGGCTCGGGGAAGATACGCAGTATTTT. It yields the protein CATSGLGEDTQYF.

In regard to this clone: Additional DNA sequences in this sample encode the identical CDR3. The V and J genes are TRBV6-1 and TRBJ2-7; TRBD2 matches 8 bases. The CDR3 length is 15 residues. Germline V CDR1 and CDR2: MNHNS, SASEGT. Trimming removed 1 base from V and 1 base from J; junction bases left unmatched: 3. CDR3 nucleotide sequence: TGTGCCAGCAGTGAAGGGTTAGCGGGATCCTACGAGCAGTACGTC. This codes for CASSEGLAGSYEQYV.